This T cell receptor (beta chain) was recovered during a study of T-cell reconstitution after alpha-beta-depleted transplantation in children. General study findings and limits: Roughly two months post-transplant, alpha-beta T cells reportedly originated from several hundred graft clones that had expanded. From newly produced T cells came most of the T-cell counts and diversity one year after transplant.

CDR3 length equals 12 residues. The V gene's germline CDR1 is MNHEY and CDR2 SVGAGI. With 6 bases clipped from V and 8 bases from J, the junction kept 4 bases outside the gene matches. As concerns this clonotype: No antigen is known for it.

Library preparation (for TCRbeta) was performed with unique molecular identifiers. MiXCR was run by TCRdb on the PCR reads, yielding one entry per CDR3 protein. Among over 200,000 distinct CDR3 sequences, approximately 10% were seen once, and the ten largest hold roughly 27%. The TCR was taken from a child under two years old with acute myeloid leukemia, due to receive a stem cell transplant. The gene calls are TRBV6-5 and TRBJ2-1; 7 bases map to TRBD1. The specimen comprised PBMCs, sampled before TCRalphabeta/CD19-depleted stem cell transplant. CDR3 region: CASRGQLDEQFF. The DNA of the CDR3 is TGTGCCAGCAGGGGACAGCTCGATGAGCAGTTCTTC.